The source of this T cell receptor (beta chain) is a study of cytomegalovirus exposure and HLA in healthy donors. The PCR ran on 60 Vbeta and 13 Jbeta primers. The assay was immunoSEQ multiplex PCR, and TCRdb's table has in-frame clones only and misses some. This sample has 100,000 to 150,000 clones, with about 68% found just once. The germline V gene encodes CDR1 LNHDA and CDR2 SQIVND (reference sequence). V lost 4 bases, J lost 6 bases, and 19 bases lay in between. The CDR3 spans 16 residues. There are a few counts of this clone. V is TRBV19 and J is TRBJ2-1; D may be TRBD1 (6 bases). The TCR was taken from a man aged 40-50 years in good health and CMV-seropositive. The source material was PBMCs. The CDR3 sequence: CASSRSRQVNTNEQFF. The CDR3 DNA follows: TGTGCCAGTAGTAGATCGAGACAGGTTAATACCAATGAGCAGTTCTTC.